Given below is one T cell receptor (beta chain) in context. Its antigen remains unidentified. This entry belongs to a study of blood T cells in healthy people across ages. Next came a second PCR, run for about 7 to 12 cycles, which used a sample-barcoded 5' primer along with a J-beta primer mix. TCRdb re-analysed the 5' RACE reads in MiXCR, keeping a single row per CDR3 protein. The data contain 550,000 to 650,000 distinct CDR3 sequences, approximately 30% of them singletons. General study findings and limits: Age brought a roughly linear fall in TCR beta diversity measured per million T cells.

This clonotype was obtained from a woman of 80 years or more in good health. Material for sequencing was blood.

CDR3 protein: CSVETLGYGYTF. CDR3 DNA sequence: TGCAGCGTTGAAACCTTGGGCTATGGCTACACCTTC. V usage is TRBV29-1 and J usage is TRBJ1-2; D unclear. The CDR3 covers 12 residues. Trimming took 2 bases from V and 4 from J, leaving 8 bases between them. CDR1 is SQVTM, CDR2 ANQGSEA, per germline.